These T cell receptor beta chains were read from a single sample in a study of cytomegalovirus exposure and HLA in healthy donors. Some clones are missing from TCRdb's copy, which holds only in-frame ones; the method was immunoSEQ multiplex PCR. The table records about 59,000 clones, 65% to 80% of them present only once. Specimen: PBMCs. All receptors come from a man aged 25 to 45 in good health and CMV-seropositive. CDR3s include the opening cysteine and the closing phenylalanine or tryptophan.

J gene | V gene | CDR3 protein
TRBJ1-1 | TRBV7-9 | CASNPLGTGSNTEAFF
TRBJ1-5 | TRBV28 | CASSLEGTGNQPQHF
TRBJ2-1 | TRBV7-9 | CASSLGGGRDNEQFF
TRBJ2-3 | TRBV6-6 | CASSYYGRGTTDTQYF
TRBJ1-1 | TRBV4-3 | CASSLGGLEGGEAFF
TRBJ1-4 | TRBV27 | CASSLSPRGEKLFF
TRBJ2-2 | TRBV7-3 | CASSLIPGVPSSPGELFF
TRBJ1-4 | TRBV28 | CASSPGGSTNEKLFF
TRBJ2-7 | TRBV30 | CAWWTPGQPIKQYF
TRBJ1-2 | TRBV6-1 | CATTSAPVYGYTF
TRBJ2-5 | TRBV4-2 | CASSHRGSGGALETQYF
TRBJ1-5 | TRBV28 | CASSPRPNQPQHF
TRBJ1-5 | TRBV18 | CASSPRGQANNQPQHF
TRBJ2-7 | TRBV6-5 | CASSYGRGIFDEQYF
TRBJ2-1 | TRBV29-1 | CSVVEGRLNNEQFF
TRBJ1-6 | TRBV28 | CASSFSGNNPPLHF
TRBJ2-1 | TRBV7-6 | CASSLEDSYNEQFF
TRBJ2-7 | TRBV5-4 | CASSSGTRAYEQYF
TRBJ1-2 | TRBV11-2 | CASSGPGSLDGYTF
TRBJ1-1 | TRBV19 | CASAGRRNTEAFF
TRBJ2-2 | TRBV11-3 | CASSLSELSTGELFF
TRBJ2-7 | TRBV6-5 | CASSYSPEMRRYEQYF